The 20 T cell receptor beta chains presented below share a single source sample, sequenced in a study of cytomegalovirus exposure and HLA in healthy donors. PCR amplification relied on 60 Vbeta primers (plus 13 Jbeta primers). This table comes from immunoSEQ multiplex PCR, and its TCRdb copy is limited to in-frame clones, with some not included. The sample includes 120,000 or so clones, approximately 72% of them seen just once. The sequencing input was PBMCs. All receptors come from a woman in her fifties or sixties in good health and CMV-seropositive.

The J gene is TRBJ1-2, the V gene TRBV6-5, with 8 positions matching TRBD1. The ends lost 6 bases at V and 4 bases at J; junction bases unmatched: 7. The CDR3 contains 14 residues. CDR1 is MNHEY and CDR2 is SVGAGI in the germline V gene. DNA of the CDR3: TGTGCCAGCAGAACCCCGGACAGGGCCTATGGCTACACCTTC. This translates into CASRTPDRAYGYTF.

The CDR3 DNA sequence: TGTGCCAGCAGTTCCCAGGGGGCTGGCGCCTATGGCTACACCTTC. This gives the protein CASSSQGAGAYGYTF. V usage is TRBV6-5 and J usage is TRBJ1-2; 8 bases agree with TRBD1. The V gene's germline CDR1 is MNHEY and CDR2 SVGAGI. The CDR3 has 15 residues. Trimming took 4 bases from V and 4 from J; bases not matched to a gene: 8.

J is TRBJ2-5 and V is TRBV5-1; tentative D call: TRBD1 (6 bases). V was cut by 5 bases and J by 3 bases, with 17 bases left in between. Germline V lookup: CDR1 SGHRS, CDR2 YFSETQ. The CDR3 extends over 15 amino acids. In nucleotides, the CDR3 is TGCGCCAGCAGTCCATACCCCCGGGACAAAGAGACCCAGTACTTC. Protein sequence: CASSPYPRDKETQYF.

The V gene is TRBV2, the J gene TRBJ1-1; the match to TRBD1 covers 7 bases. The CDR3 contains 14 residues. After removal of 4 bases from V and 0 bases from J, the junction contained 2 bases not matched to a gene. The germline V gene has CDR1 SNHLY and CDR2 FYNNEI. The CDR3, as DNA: TGTGCCAGCAGTGCGACAGGGTTGAACACTGAAGCTTTCTTT. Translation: CASSATGLNTEAFF.

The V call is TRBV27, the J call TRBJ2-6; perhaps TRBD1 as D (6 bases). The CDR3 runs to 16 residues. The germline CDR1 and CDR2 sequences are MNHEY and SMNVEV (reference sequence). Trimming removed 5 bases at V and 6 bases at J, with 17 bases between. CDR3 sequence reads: CASSERWTVPANVLTF. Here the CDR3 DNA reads TGTGCCAGCAGTGAGAGGTGGACAGTTCCGGCCAACGTCCTGACTTTC.

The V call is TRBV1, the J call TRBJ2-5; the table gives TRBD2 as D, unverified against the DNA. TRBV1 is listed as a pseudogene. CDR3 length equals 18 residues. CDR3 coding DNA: TGCACCAGCAGCCAAGATCCCCCGCGCCAGCGGGGACAAGAGACCCAGTACTTC. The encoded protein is CTSSQDPPRQRGQETQYF.

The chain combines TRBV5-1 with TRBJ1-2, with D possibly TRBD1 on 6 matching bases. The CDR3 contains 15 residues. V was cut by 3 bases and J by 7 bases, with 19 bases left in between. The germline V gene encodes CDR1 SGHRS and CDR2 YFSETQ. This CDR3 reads CASSSFPGVKGGYTF. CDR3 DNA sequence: TGCGCCAGCAGCTCCTTTCCAGGGGTTAAAGGTGGCTACACCTTC.

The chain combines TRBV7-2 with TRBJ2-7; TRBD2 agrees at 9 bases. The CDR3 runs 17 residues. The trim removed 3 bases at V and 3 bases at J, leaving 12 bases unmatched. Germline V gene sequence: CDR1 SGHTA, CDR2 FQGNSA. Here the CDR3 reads CASSFSPSGKSRYEQYF. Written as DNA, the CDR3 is TGTGCCAGCAGCTTTAGTCCTAGCGGGAAATCTCGCTACGAGCAGTACTTC.

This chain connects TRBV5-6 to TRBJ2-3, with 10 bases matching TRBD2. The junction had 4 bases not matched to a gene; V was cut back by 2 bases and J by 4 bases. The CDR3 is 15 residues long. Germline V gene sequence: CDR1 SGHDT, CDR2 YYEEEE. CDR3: CASSLSSGRSDTQYF. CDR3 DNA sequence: TGTGCCAGCAGCTTATCTAGCGGGAGATCAGATACGCAGTATTTT.

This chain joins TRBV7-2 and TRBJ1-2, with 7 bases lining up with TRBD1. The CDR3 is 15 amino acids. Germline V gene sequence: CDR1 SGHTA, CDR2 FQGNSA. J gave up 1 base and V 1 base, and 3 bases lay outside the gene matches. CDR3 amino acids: CASSLGQGNNYGYTF. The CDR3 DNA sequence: TGTGCCAGCAGCTTAGGACAGGGAAATAACTATGGCTACACCTTC.

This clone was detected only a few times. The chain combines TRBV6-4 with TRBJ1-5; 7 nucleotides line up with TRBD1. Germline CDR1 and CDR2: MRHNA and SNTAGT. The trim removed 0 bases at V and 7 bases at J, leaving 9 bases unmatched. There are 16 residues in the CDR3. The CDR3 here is CASSDSDEGAQQPQHF. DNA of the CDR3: TGTGCCAGCAGTGACTCCGATGAGGGGGCGCAGCAGCCCCAGCATTTT.

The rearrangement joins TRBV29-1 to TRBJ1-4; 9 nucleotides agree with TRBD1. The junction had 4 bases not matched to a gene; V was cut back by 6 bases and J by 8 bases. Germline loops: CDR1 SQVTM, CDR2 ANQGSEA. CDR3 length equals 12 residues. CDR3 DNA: TGCAGCGTCGTGGACAGGGGAGAAAAACTGTTTTTT. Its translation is CSVVDRGEKLFF.

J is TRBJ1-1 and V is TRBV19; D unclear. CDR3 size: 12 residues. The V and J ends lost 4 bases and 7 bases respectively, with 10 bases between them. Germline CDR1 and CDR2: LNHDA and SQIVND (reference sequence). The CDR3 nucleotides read TGTGCCAGTAGTAAACGGGGATATGAAGCTTTCTTT. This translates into CASSKRGYEAFF.

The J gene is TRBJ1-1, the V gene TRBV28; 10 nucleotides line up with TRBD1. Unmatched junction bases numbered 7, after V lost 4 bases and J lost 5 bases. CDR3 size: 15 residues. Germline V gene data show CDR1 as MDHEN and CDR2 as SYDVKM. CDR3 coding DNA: TGTGCCAGCAGTTCGCATGGGACAGGGGATACTGAAGCTTTCTTT. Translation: CASSSHGTGDTEAFF. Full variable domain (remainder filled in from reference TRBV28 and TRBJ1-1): DVKVTQSSRYLVKRTGEKVFLECVQDMDHENMFWYRQDPGLGLRLIYFSYDVKMKEKGDIPEGYSVSREKKERFSLILESASTNQTSMYLCASSSHGTGDTEAFFGQGTRLTVV.

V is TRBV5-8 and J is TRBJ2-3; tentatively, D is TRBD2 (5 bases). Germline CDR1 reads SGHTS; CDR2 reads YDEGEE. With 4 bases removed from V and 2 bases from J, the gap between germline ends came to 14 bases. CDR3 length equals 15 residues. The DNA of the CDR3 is TGTGCCAGCAGCCGGGAAAACGGACTCACAGATACGCAGTATTTT. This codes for CASSRENGLTDTQYF.

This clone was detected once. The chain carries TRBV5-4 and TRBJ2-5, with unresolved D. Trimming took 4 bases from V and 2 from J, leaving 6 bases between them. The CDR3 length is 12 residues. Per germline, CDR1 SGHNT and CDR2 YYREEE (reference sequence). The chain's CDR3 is CASSLPQETQYF. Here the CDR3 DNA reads TGTGCCAGCAGCCTCCCGCAAGAGACCCAGTACTTC.

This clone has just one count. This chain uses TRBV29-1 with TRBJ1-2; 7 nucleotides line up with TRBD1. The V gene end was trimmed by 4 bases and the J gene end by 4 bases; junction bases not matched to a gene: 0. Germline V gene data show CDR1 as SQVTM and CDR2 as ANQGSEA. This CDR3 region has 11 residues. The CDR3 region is CSVGQGYGYTF. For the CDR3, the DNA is TGCAGCGTTGGACAGGGCTATGGCTACACCTTC.

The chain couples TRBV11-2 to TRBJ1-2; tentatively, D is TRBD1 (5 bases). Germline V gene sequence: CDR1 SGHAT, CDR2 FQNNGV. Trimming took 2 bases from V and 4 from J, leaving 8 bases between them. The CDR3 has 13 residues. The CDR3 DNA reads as TGTGCCAGCAGCTTATCGCAGGGCTATGGCTACACCTTC. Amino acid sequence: CASSLSQGYGYTF. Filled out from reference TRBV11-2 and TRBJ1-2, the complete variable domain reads EAGVAQSPRYKIIEKRQSVAFWCNPISGHATLYWYQQILGQGPKLLIQFQNNGVVDDSQLPKDRFSAERLKGVDSTLKIQPAKLEDSAVYLCASSLSQGYGYTFGSGTRLTVV.

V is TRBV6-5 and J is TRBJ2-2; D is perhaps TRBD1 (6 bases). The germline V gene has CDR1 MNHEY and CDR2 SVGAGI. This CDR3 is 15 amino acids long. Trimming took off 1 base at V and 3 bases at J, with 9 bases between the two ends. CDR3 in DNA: TGTGCCAGCAGTTACTTGGCAGGGGACACCGGGGAGCTGTTTTTT. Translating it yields CASSYLAGDTGELFF.

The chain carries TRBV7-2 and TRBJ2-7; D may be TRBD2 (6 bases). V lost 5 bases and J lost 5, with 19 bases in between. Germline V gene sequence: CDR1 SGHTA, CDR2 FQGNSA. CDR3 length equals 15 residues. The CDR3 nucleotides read TGTGCCAGCAGCGGCAGTGGAGGAGGGTACCACGAGCAGTACTTC. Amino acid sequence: CASSGSGGGYHEQYF.